This T cell receptor beta chain is from a study of a mutant IDH1 vaccine in newly diagnosed glioma. Study information: Vaccination was launched 4-6 weeks after radiotherapy alone, or with temozolomide cycles.

The V end was cut by 0 bases, the J end by 5 bases, with 6 bases between. This CDR3 region has 13 residues. The germline CDR1 and CDR2 sequences are MGHRA and YSYEKL. TCRdb's table, derived via immunoSEQ multiplex PCR, lists solely in-frame clones and lacks some. The sample shows more than 50,000 clones, about four fifths of them seen only once. Time point meaning: week 11, during vaccination. Vaccination comprised doses that each held 300 ug of mutant IDH1 20-mer peptide, plus topical imiquimod. The donor cohort comprised cases of new WHO grade 3 or 4 IDH1-mutant, ATRX-lost astrocytoma. About this clone: Its target is not known.

The clonotype was recovered from a man aged 45-65 years with glioma. The material was PBMCs, obtained from a glioma patient whose treatment included an IDH1 peptide vaccine. This chain links TRBV4-1 with TRBJ2-3; no clear D. The CDR3 sequence: CASSQDQGDTQYF. CDR3 sequence (DNA): TGCGCCAGCAGCCAAGACCAAGGAGATACGCAGTATTTT.